Following are 3 T cell receptor beta chains from one sample sequenced in a study of blood T cell dynamics during melanoma immunotherapy. Generated by immunoSEQ multiplex PCR, the TCRdb table keeps only in-frame clones and is missing some. The sample includes 16,000 or so clones, under 90% seen only once; the top ten take approximately 4.2%. As to time point: pre-treatment baseline. The sample consisted of blood, taken from a patient treated with checkpoint blockade. The receptor source for this set is a human donor with melanoma.

CDR3 residues: CASSLLTGSGANVLTF. The CDR3 region has the DNA TGCGCCAGCAGCCTCCTTACAGGGTCTGGGGCCAACGTCCTGACTTTC. The J gene is TRBJ2-6, the V gene TRBV5-1; a weak D match, TRBD1 (6 bases). Germline V gene lookup returns CDR1 SGHRS and CDR2 YFSETQ. With 4 bases removed from V and 1 base from J, the gap between germline ends came to 12 bases. This CDR3 is built from 16 residues.

This chain joins TRBV19 and TRBJ1-6, with 10 bases fitting TRBD1. The CDR3 has 15 residues. The V gene end was trimmed by 2 bases and the J gene end by 8 bases; junction bases not matched to a gene: 3. CDR1 is LNHDA, CDR2 SQIVND, per germline (reference sequence). The CDR3 DNA reads as TGTGCCAGTAGTATATCCGGGACAGGGGATTCACCCCTCCACTTT. It encodes CASSISGTGDSPLHF.

The chain links TRBV9 to TRBJ2-3; D gene ambiguous. V was clipped by 0 bases and J by 4 bases, with 12 bases between them. In germline, CDR1 is SGDLS, CDR2 YYNGEE. The length of the CDR3 is 15 residues. CDR3: CASSVGSMGSDTQYF. CDR3 nucleotide sequence: TGTGCCAGCAGCGTAGGGTCGATGGGTTCAGATACGCAGTATTTT.